This TCR beta chain originates from a study of OX40 agonist ivuxolimab in advanced cancers. Study background: The patients received ivuxolimab by intravenous route every 2 weeks at 0.01 to 10 mg/kg. Of mixed ages from about 20 to 90 and averaging around 60 years, the group was about 86% male.

Profiled with immunoSEQ multiplex PCR; TCRdb holds only in-frame clones, not every one. The repertoire has around 84,000 clones, about 84% of them found once; the top ten carry more than 0.5%. Trimming cost V 4 bases and J 3 bases, with 3 bases left between them. The V gene's germline CDR1 is LNHDA and CDR2 SQIVND (reference sequence). This CDR3 is built from 11 residues. A remark on this clone: What it binds is unknown.

Study conclusions and caveats: CD4+ and CD8+ blood T cells expanded clonally by week 6 at 0.1 to 3.0 mg/kg. Individuals who were partial responders at 0.1-3.0 mg/kg had clonal expansion that ranked among the lowest.

This specimen consisted of CD4+ or CD8+ T cells sorted from blood, obtained in a trial of the OX40 agonist ivuxolimab. This receptor was obtained from an adult with an advanced solid tumor such as melanoma, head and neck, liver or kidney cancer. This sequence joins TRBV19 and TRBJ2-5, with D uncertain. The CDR3 nucleotides read TGTGCCAGTAGTAAAGAAGAGACCCAGTACTTC. Translated, it gives CASSKEETQYF.